This TCR beta chain was sequenced for a study of OX40 agonist ivuxolimab in advanced cancers. V lost 4 bases to trimming and J lost 0 bases, with 9 bases between them. CDR1 and CDR2 from the germline V gene are LGHNA and YSLEER. CDR3 length: 14 residues. Produced via immunoSEQ multiplex PCR; TCRdb's table is partial and in-frame only. This repertoire shows 59,000 or so clones, over 80% found once; its top ten account for around 0.38%. This clone came up a few times. The gene calls are TRBV4-3 and TRBJ1-1; D possibly corresponds to TRBD1 (6 bases). The starting material was CD4+ or CD8+ T cells sorted from blood, obtained in a trial of the OX40 agonist ivuxolimab. The TCR sequence derives from an adult with an advanced solid tumor such as melanoma, head and neck, liver or kidney cancer. For the CDR3, the DNA is TGCGCCAGCAGCCGACAGGCAATGAACACTGAAGCTTTCTTT. It is translated as CASSRQAMNTEAFF.